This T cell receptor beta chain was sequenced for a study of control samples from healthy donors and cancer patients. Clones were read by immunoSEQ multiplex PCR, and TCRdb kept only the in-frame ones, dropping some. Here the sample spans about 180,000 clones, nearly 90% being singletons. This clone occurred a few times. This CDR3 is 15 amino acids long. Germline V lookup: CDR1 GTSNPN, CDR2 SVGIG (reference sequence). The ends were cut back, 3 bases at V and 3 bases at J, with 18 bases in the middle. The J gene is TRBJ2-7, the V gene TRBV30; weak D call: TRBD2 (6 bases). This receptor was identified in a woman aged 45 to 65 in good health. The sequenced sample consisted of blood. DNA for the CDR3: TGTGCCTGGAGACGCGGAGGGGATAACGTCTACGAGCAGTACTTC. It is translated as CAWRRGGDNVYEQYF.